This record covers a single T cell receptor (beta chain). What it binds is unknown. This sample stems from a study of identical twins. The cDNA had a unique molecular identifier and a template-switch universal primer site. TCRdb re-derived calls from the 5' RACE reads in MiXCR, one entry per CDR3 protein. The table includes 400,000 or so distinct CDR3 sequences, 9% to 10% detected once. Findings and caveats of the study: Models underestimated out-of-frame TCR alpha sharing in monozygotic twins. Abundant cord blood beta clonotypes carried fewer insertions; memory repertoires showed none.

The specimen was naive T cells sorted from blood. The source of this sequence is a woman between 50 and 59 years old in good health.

CDR3 region: CASSLALTPNEQFF. The CDR3 DNA follows: TGTGCCTCGTCCTTGGCGCTAACCCCCAATGAGCAGTTCTTC. This chain uses TRBV7-2 with TRBJ2-1; D is undetermined. Per the germline V gene, CDR1 is SGHTA and CDR2 is FQGNSA. This CDR3 is 14 amino acids long. Trimming took off 11 bases at V and 6 bases at J, with 20 bases between the two ends.